This T cell receptor beta chain was found in a study of a mutant IDH1 vaccine in newly diagnosed glioma. Across the whole study: Earlier care involved radiotherapy, temozolomide, or both, and the majority received both.

Study-level results: Pseudoprogression appeared independent of alterations in top peripheral clonotypes.

Documented time point: baseline, week 1 (first vaccination visit). This sample's treatment: pre-vaccination baseline after standard-of-care therapy. With regard to this clone: Antigen unknown.

Germline CDR1 and CDR2: MGHRA and YSYEKL. The CDR3 is 15 amino acids. Trimming took 3 bases from V and 3 from J; bases not matched to a gene: 5. Assay: immunoSEQ multiplex PCR; the TCRdb copy retains only in-frame clones and omits some. In the table there are 45,000 to 60,000 clones, 70% to 80% of which are singletons. The chain has TRBV4-1 and TRBJ1-5, with 7 bases fitting TRBD1. This sequence was found in a woman aged 40 to 50 with glioma. The starting material was PBMCs, obtained from a glioma patient treated with radiotherapy, temozolomide or both. The CDR3 spells CASSQEQGDNQPQHF. The DNA of the CDR3 is TGCGCCAGCAGCCAGGAGCAGGGGGACAATCAGCCCCAGCATTTT.